These 31 T cell receptor beta chains originate from one sample sequenced in a study of identifying expanded T cells in peripheral blood. The repertoire was sequenced with immunoSEQ multiplex PCR; TCRdb's copy has only in-frame clones and lacks some. The repertoire includes approximately 90,000 clones, more than 75% of them detected once, and around 4.5% sits in the top ten. Sequenced input: blood. The receptors stem from a person aged 18 to 75 in good health.

The CDR3 coding sequence is TGTGCCAGCAGCTTAGCTTGGGGGACGAACACTGAAGCTTTCTTT. Translated: CASSLAWGTNTEAFF. This chain uses TRBV11-2 with TRBJ1-1; D may be TRBD1 (5 bases). Germline CDR1 SGHAT, CDR2 FQNNGV. This CDR3 contains 15 residues. Trimming took off 1 base at V and 1 base at J, with 10 bases between the two ends. Combining the CDR3 with reference TRBV11-2 and TRBJ1-1 gives the whole variable domain EAGVAQSPRYKIIEKRQSVAFWCNPISGHATLYWYQQILGQGPKLLIQFQNNGVVDDSQLPKDRFSAERLKGVDSTLKIQPAKLEDSAVYLCASSLAWGTNTEAFFGQGTRLTVV.

This sequence joins TRBV7-2 and TRBJ2-1; tentatively, D is TRBD2 (5 bases). Trimming left V 6 bases short and J 7 bases short, with 19 bases between. This CDR3 has 15 residues. Germline CDR1 is SGHTA and CDR2 is FQGNSA. The CDR3 region is CASRNPFRGRNEQFF. The CDR3 bases are TGTGCCAGCAGGAACCCCTTTCGGGGTCGAAATGAGCAGTTCTTC.

This clone was observed a handful of times. The chain uses TRBV19 and TRBJ1-2, with D perhaps TRBD1 (5 bases). In germline, CDR1 is LNHDA, CDR2 SQIVND (reference sequence). V lost 9 bases and J 6 bases, leaving 23 bases between the germline ends. The CDR3 loop spans 15 amino acids. CDR3 region: CASLKVGLQLHGYTF. CDR3 sequence (DNA): TGTGCCAGCCTTAAGGTGGGGCTTCAGCTTCATGGCTACACCTTC.

The rearrangement links TRBV5-6 to TRBJ2-3; D gene unclear. CDR1 is SGHDT, CDR2 YYEEEE, per germline. The CDR3 is made up of 13 amino acids. The V end lost 3 bases, the J end lost 9 bases, and 14 bases lay between the germline ends. The CDR3 sequence is CASSSITNVTQYF. The CDR3, as DNA: TGTGCCAGCAGCTCTATTACAAATGTCACGCAGTATTTT. The complete variable domain, with remaining parts taken from reference TRBV5-6 and TRBJ2-3, reads DAGVTQSPTHLIKTRGQQVTLRCSPKSGHDTVSWYQQALGQGPQFIFQYYEEEERQRGNFPDRFSGHQFPNYSSELNVNALLLGDSALYLCASSSITNVTQYFGPGTRLTVL.

The chain uses TRBV6-5 and TRBJ1-2, with D possibly being TRBD1 (5 bases). The V end was cut by 7 bases, the J end by 2 bases, with 17 bases between. Germline assignment: CDR1 MNHEY and CDR2 SVGAGI. CDR3 length equals 15 residues. The DNA for the CDR3 is TGTGCCAGCAACACCCGGGGGGAGGGAAACTATGGCTACACCTTC. Protein product: CASNTRGEGNYGYTF.

This clone has more than one count but fewer than ten. V usage is TRBV7-8 and J usage is TRBJ1-6; D is uncertain. Deletions cut 1 base from V and 10 bases from J, with 14 bases between. The CDR3 runs to 15 residues. Germline V gives CDR1 SGHVS, CDR2 FQNEAQ. Here the CDR3 reads CASSLVGRGGSPLHF. CDR3 coding DNA: TGTGCCAGCAGCTTAGTAGGGCGCGGAGGCTCACCCCTCCACTTT.

This clone has just a few counts. The genes are TRBV11-3 and TRBJ1-6, with D hard to call. The CDR3 totals 14 residues. Germline V CDR1 and CDR2: SGHNT, YENEEA. V was trimmed by 1 base and J by 8 bases, leaving 9 bases between them. Here the CDR3 reads CASSLGAGYSPLHF. CDR3 DNA sequence: TGTGCCAGCAGCTTAGGTGCCGGGTATTCACCCCTCCACTTT.

CDR3 coding DNA: TGTGCCAGTAGGAAAATGGAAAGAGCTAACTATGGCTACACCTTC. This codes for CASRKMERANYGYTF. V gene TRBV19 combines with J gene TRBJ1-2; D is unresolved. From germline, CDR1 is LNHDA and CDR2 SQIVND (reference sequence). V lost 6 bases and J 0 bases, leaving 14 bases between the germline ends. There are 15 residues in the CDR3.

In DNA, the CDR3 is TGTGCCTGGAGTGTACCGGGCACTCTTACCTACGAGCAGTACTTC. Translation: CAWSVPGTLTYEQYF. The chain uses TRBV30 and TRBJ2-7; no definite D call. Germline values: CDR1 GTSNPN, CDR2 SVGIG (reference sequence). Trimming removed 0 bases at V and 2 bases at J, with 14 bases between. The CDR3 loop spans 15 amino acids.

The chain links TRBV7-9 to TRBJ1-2; D not certain. V lost 1 base and J 6 bases, leaving 12 bases between the germline ends. This CDR3 has 14 amino acids. Per germline, CDR1 SEHNR and CDR2 FQNEAQ (reference sequence). The CDR3 sequence: CASSLGGGRNGYTF. Here the CDR3 DNA reads TGTGCCAGCAGCTTAGGTGGAGGTAGAAATGGCTACACCTTC.

The rearrangement uses TRBV30 and TRBJ2-4, with 14 bases aligning to TRBD2. The CDR3 contains 15 residues. The germline V gene has CDR1 GTSNPN and CDR2 SVGIG (reference sequence). Trimming cost V 1 base and J 10 bases; bases outside gene matches: 6. In DNA form, the CDR3 reads TGTGCCTGGAGTGCCGCGGGACTAGCGGGGGTTATTCAGTACTTC. Amino acid sequence: CAWSAAGLAGVIQYF.

This clone was seen a few times. In the same sample, other DNA sequences code for this CDR3. The rearrangement joins TRBV5-6 to TRBJ1-1; D ambiguous. CDR1 is SGHDT, CDR2 YYEEEE, per germline. The CDR3 contains 11 residues. V was shortened by 1 base and J by 6 bases, with 4 bases between the two germline ends. CDR3 DNA: TGTGCCAGCAGCTTGTACGCTGAAGCTTTCTTT. This encodes CASSLYAEAFF.

The chain is built from TRBV6-6 and TRBJ1-1; D is perhaps TRBD1 (5 bases). This CDR3 is built from 14 residues. Trimming left V 2 bases short and J 0 bases short, with 7 bases between. Germline CDR1 is MNHNY and CDR2 is SVGAGI (reference sequence). CDR3 sequence: CASSYGGMNTEAFF. The CDR3 DNA reads as TGTGCCAGCAGTTACGGGGGAATGAACACTGAAGCTTTCTTT.

The chain has TRBV7-9 and TRBJ2-7; D is ambiguous. The CDR3 has 13 residues. Deletions cut 5 bases from V and 1 base from J, with 9 bases between. Germline-derived CDR1 and CDR2 are SEHNR and FQNEAQ (reference sequence). For the CDR3, the DNA is TGTGCCAGCAGCAGGCGGTCTTCCTACGAGCAGTACTTC. This sequence encodes CASSRRSSYEQYF. Based on the CDR3 plus reference TRBV7-9 and TRBJ2-7, the full variable domain is DTGVSQNPRHKITKRGQNVTFRCDPISEHNRLYWYRQTLGQGPEFLTYFQNEAQLEKSRLLSDRFSAERPKGSFSTLEIQRTEQGDSAMYLCASSRRSSYEQYFGPGTRLTVT.

CDR3 in amino acids: CASSFATARGNEQFF. The CDR3 DNA is TGTGCCAGCAGCTTTGCGACGGCGCGAGGGAATGAGCAGTTCTTC. V and J are TRBV5-5 and TRBJ2-1; possible D gene TRBD2, 5 bases. CDR3 length equals 15 residues. Deletions cut 2 bases from V and 7 bases from J, with 16 bases between. Germline-derived CDR1 and CDR2 are SGHKS and YYEKEE (reference sequence).

This clone was detected a few times. The chain combines TRBV7-8 with TRBJ2-1; D is unresolved. Trimming stripped 3 bases from V and 8 bases from J, with 17 bases between. Germline V CDR1 and CDR2: SGHVS, FQNEAQ. This CDR3 comprises 15 residues. CDR3 in DNA: TGTGCCAGCAGCTTGCATCAGATTTTGGGTTATGAGCAGTTCTTC. Its protein is CASSLHQILGYEQFF. Filled out from reference TRBV7-8 and TRBJ2-1, the complete variable domain reads GAGVSQSPRYKVAKRGQDVALRCDPISGHVSLFWYQQALGQGPEFLTYFQNEAQLDKSGLPSDRFFAERPEGSVSTLKIQRTQQEDSAVYLCASSLHQILGYEQFFGPGTRLTVL.

The chain couples TRBV7-8 to TRBJ2-7; 14 nucleotides agree with TRBD2. Germline-derived CDR1 and CDR2 are SGHVS and FQNEAQ. The CDR3 is 16 amino acids. V lost 5 bases, J lost 3 bases, and 6 bases stayed unmatched. Written as DNA, the CDR3 is TGTGCCAGCAGCGTCGGACTAGCGGGGGGCCTCTACGAGCAGTACTTC. Translating it yields CASSVGLAGGLYEQYF.

The V and J genes are TRBV10-3 and TRBJ1-3, with D tentatively TRBD1 (6 bases). Germline CDR1 ENHRY, CDR2 SYGVKD. The CDR3 length is 15 residues. Trimming took off 11 bases at V and 0 bases at J, with 17 bases between the two ends. The CDR3: CAVSGGASSGNTIYF. CDR3 nucleotide sequence: TGTGCCGTTTCGGGGGGGGCATCCTCTGGAAACACCATATATTTT.

The chain carries TRBV29-1 and TRBJ2-7; D may be TRBD1 (5 bases). V lost 1 base and J lost 2, with 12 bases in between. The CDR3 contains 14 residues. From germline, CDR1 is SQVTM and CDR2 ANQGSEA. The CDR3 loop is CSVEGLGAAYEQYF. CDR3 DNA sequence: TGCAGCGTTGAAGGGTTAGGGGCGGCCTACGAGCAGTACTTC.

This clone was seen only once. The chain carries TRBV7-9 and TRBJ2-5; 8 bases agree with TRBD1. This CDR3 region has 15 residues. Germline values: CDR1 SEHNR, CDR2 FQNEAQ (reference sequence). V was clipped by 3 bases and J by 4 bases; unmatched bases: 7. Written as DNA, the CDR3 is TGTGCCAGCAGCTTGAGACAGGGGATAGGAGAGACCCAGTACTTC. This codes for CASSLRQGIGETQYF.

This clone has just a few counts. The V gene is TRBV4-3, the J gene TRBJ1-3, with 7 nucleotides matching TRBD1. In germline, CDR1 is LGHNA, CDR2 YSLEER. This CDR3 is 18 amino acids long. The junction had 9 bases not matched to a gene; V was cut back by 1 base and J by 0 bases. The CDR3 protein is CASSQGYRGLGSGNTIYF. As DNA, the CDR3 is TGCGCCAGCAGCCAAGGGTACAGGGGCCTGGGCTCTGGAAACACCATATATTTT.

This chain uses TRBV7-9 with TRBJ1-2; 8 bases are shared with TRBD1. V trimming: 4 bases; J trimming: 1 base; junction bases outside the gene matches: 2. CDR1 is SEHNR and CDR2 is FQNEAQ in the germline V gene (reference sequence). The CDR3 is 14 amino acids. CDR3 sequence (DNA): TGTGCCAGCAGCTGGACAGGGAGTAACTATGGCTACACCTTC. It specifies CASSWTGSNYGYTF.

The chain carries TRBV10-3 and TRBJ2-1; the D gene is possibly TRBD2 (6 bases). The length of the CDR3 is 12 residues. The germline V and J ends were trimmed by 8 bases and 2 bases, with 7 bases remaining between them. CDR1 is ENHRY and CDR2 is SYGVKD in the germline V gene. The CDR3 reads CAIRGTYNEQFF. The CDR3 DNA reads TGTGCCATCCGGGGGACCTACAATGAGCAGTTCTTC.

There are a few counts of this clone. The rearrangement joins TRBV21-1 to TRBJ1-2. TRBV21-1 is given as a pseudogene. The CDR3 length is 13 residues. The CDR3 nucleotides are TGTGCCAGCAGCAAAGAAACTCGTCTAGGCTACACCTTC. Translating it yields CASSKETRLGYTF.

J is TRBJ2-3 and V is TRBV5-1, with D perhaps matching TRBD1 (5 bases). Germline CDR1 is SGHRS and CDR2 is YFSETQ. The CDR3 spans 17 residues. V shed 1 base and J shed 4 bases, with 19 bases lying between them. The CDR3 protein is CASSLFGAPAPADTQYF. Written as DNA, the CDR3 is TGCGCCAGCAGCTTGTTTGGGGCCCCGGCTCCGGCAGATACGCAGTATTTT. Complete variable domain (other parts from reference TRBV5-1 and TRBJ2-3): KAGVTQTPRYLIKTRGQQVTLSCSPISGHRSVSWYQQTPGQGLQFLFEYFSETQRNKGNFPGRFSGRQFSNSRSEMNVSTLELGDSALYLCASSLFGAPAPADTQYFGPGTRLTVL.

The chain joins TRBV4-3 to TRBJ2-5; D call uncertain. V lost 1 base and J lost 4, with 10 bases in between. Germline V gene lookup returns CDR1 LGHNA and CDR2 YSLEER. The CDR3 has 14 residues. CDR3 in amino acids: CASSQGAHGETQYF. CDR3 nucleotides: TGCGCCAGCAGCCAAGGGGCGCATGGAGAGACCCAGTACTTC.

This clone was detected a few times. The chain carries TRBV11-3 and TRBJ2-3; 10 bases match TRBD2. V lost 5 bases and J lost 2; bases outside the gene matches: 1. From germline, CDR1 is SGHNT and CDR2 YENEEA. The CDR3 spans 14 residues. The CDR3 sequence is CASSTSGVTDTQYF. The CDR3 DNA sequence: TGTGCCAGCAGCACTAGCGGGGTCACAGATACGCAGTATTTT. The full variable domain, completed using reference TRBV11-3 and TRBJ2-3, is EAGVVQSPRYKIIEKKQPVAFWCNPISGHNTLYWYLQNLGQGPELLIRYENEEAVDDSQLPKDRFSAERLKGVDSTLKIQPAELGDSAVYLCASSTSGVTDTQYFGPGTRLTVL.

In DNA, the CDR3 is TGTGCCAGCAGCACCGACAGGGGAACTGAAGCTTTCTTT. Translation: CASSTDRGTEAFF. The chain combines TRBV5-8 with TRBJ1-1, with 8 bases matching TRBD1. The germline gives CDR1 SGHTS, CDR2 YDEGEE. After removal of 4 bases from V and 5 bases from J, the junction contained 4 bases not matched to a gene. The CDR3 totals 13 residues. The full variable domain, its missing parts supplied by reference TRBV5-8 and TRBJ1-1, is EAGVTQSPTHLIKTRGQQATLRCSPISGHTSVYWYQQALGLGLQFLLWYDEGEERNRGNFPPRFSGRQFPNYSSELNVNALELEDSALYLCASSTDRGTEAFFGQGTRLTVV.

This rearrangement joins TRBV11-2 to TRBJ1-6; D is perhaps TRBD1 (6 bases). Trimming cost V 6 bases and J 0 bases, with 15 bases left between them. Germline loops: CDR1 SGHAT, CDR2 FQNNGV. CDR3 size: 17 residues. CDR3 sequence reads: CASRSRQASSYNSPLHF. Written as DNA, the CDR3 is TGTGCCAGCAGATCCAGACAGGCCAGCTCCTATAATTCACCCCTCCACTTT.

V gene TRBV7-9 combines with J gene TRBJ2-3; no definite D call. V was clipped by 5 bases and J by 3 bases, with 12 bases between them. The CDR3 has 14 amino acids. Germline lookup yields CDR1 SEHNR and CDR2 FQNEAQ (reference sequence). The CDR3 spells CASSPNLGTDTQYF. CDR3 DNA sequence: TGTGCCAGCAGCCCCAACCTTGGGACAGATACGCAGTATTTT. Variable domain in full (rest from reference TRBV7-9 and TRBJ2-3): DTGVSQNPRHKITKRGQNVTFRCDPISEHNRLYWYRQTLGQGPEFLTYFQNEAQLEKSRLLSDRFSAERPKGSFSTLEIQRTEQGDSAMYLCASSPNLGTDTQYFGPGTRLTVL.

The genes are TRBV6-5 and TRBJ1-1; D is unresolved. Germline V gene lookup returns CDR1 MNHEY and CDR2 SVGAGI. CDR3 size: 15 residues. The ends were cut back, 7 bases at V and 0 bases at J, with 15 bases in the middle. CDR3 sequence (DNA): TGTGCCAGCAAACAAAATTGGGGTTTGAACACTGAAGCTTTCTTT. As protein: CASKQNWGLNTEAFF.